This T cell receptor beta chain came from a study of cytomegalovirus exposure and HLA in healthy donors. Findings of the study overall: Approximately 18,000 TCR beta sequences were associated with HLA alleles at 0.05 false discovery rate in a later analysis. The later analysis indicated that the majority of CMV-associated TCR beta chains appeared HLA-restricted.

The CDR3 covers 16 residues. From germline, CDR1 is SGHDT and CDR2 YYEEEE. V lost 4 bases, J lost 0 bases, and 4 bases stayed unmatched. Note on this clone: The antigen is undetermined.

The PCR ran on 60 Vbeta and 13 Jbeta primers. Repertoires were generated with immunoSEQ multiplex PCR, while TCRdb's copy carries only in-frame clones and drops some. Found here are 130,000 or so clones, 73% of them singletons; the top ten hold over 2%. The clonotype originates from a woman aged 35 to 49 in good health and CMV-seropositive. Sequenced sample: PBMCs. The chain recombines TRBV5-6 with TRBJ2-1; 10 bases fit TRBD2. The CDR3 here is CASSPAGGSSYNEQFF. The CDR3 DNA is TGTGCCAGCAGCCCAGCGGGAGGGAGCTCCTACAATGAGCAGTTCTTC.